The 9 T cell receptor beta chains given below trace back to one sample, sequenced in a study of cytomegalovirus exposure and HLA in healthy donors. This PCR relied on a set of 60 Vbeta primers and 13 Jbeta primers. TCRdb keeps only in-frame clones here, not all; method: immunoSEQ multiplex PCR. The profile shows around 190,000 clones, about 90% of them singletons. The specimen was PBMCs. These receptors were collected from a boy between 2 and 10 years old in good health and CMV-seronegative.

Written as DNA, the CDR3 is TGCAGCGTTGATCTTGGGGGCGTCGGCACTGAAGCTTTCTTT. Protein product: CSVDLGGVGTEAFF. The chain employs TRBV29-1 and TRBJ1-1; a weak D match, TRBD1 (6 bases). V lost 3 bases and J 4 bases, leaving 15 bases between the germline ends. The CDR3 extends over 14 amino acids. Germline-derived CDR1 and CDR2 are SQVTM and ANQGSEA.

This chain joins TRBV5-1 and TRBJ1-1, with D perhaps TRBD1 (6 bases). Per germline, CDR1 SGHRS and CDR2 YFSETQ. With 0 bases removed from V and 4 bases from J, the gap between germline ends came to 13 bases. The length of the CDR3 is 15 residues. The CDR3 loop is CASSLDPGESTEAFF. Here the CDR3 DNA reads TGCGCCAGCAGCTTGGATCCAGGGGAATCCACTGAAGCTTTCTTT. The full variable domain, rest sourced from reference TRBV5-1 and TRBJ1-1, is KAGVTQTPRYLIKTRGQQVTLSCSPISGHRSVSWYQQTPGQGLQFLFEYFSETQRNKGNFPGRFSGRQFSNSRSEMNVSTLELGDSALYLCASSLDPGESTEAFFGQGTRLTVV.

The chain uses TRBV4-1 and TRBJ2-7; D is perhaps TRBD1 (5 bases). This CDR3 comprises 14 residues. Germline values: CDR1 MGHRA, CDR2 YSYEKL. The ends were cut back, 5 bases at V and 1 base at J, with 12 bases in the middle. The CDR3 region is CASSYGQGSYEQYF. The CDR3 region has the DNA TGCGCCAGCAGCTACGGGCAGGGTTCCTACGAGCAGTACTTC.

The chain recombines TRBV19 with TRBJ2-7; D is perhaps TRBD2 (5 bases). Germline V gene lookup returns CDR1 LNHDA and CDR2 SQIVND (reference sequence). This CDR3 has 13 amino acids. Trimming shortened V by 1 base and J by 5 bases, and 9 bases separated the two germline ends. Here the CDR3 reads CASSIVSGDEQYF. The CDR3 DNA is TGTGCCAGTAGTATAGTCTCCGGGGACGAGCAGTACTTC. The variable domain in full, completed from reference TRBV19 and TRBJ2-7, reads DGGITQSPKYLFRKEGQNVTLSCEQNLNHDAMYWYRQDPGQGLRLIYYSQIVNDFQKGDIAEGYSVSREKKESFPLTVTSAQKNPTAFYLCASSIVSGDEQYFGPGTRLTVT.

The rearrangement joins TRBV6-6 to TRBJ1-2; D ambiguous. CDR3 length: 13 amino acids. CDR1 MNHNY and CDR2 SVGAGI come from the germline V gene (reference sequence). V dropped 8 bases and J dropped 8 bases, with 18 bases sitting between them. This CDR3 is CASHRRNHPGYTF. The CDR3 coding sequence is TGTGCCAGCCATCGCAGGAACCACCCAGGCTACACCTTC.

This chain joins TRBV27 and TRBJ2-1; 9 nucleotides align to TRBD2. Germline CDR1 reads MNHEY; CDR2 reads SMNVEV (reference sequence). The trim removed 2 bases at V and 12 bases at J, leaving 2 bases unmatched. The CDR3 has 12 residues. CDR3 nucleotide sequence: TGTGCCAGCAGTTTAAGAGCGGGAGGGCAGTTCTTC. It is translated as CASSLRAGGQFF.

The V call is TRBV7-3, the J call TRBJ2-1; unclear D gene. V lost 1 base, J lost 2 bases, and 9 bases lay in between. There are 15 residues in the CDR3. Germline V lookup: CDR1 SGHTA, CDR2 FQGTGA. CDR3 sequence: CASSLNGGTYNEQFF. The CDR3 nucleotides are TGTGCCAGCAGCTTAAACGGCGGTACCTACAATGAGCAGTTCTTC. Together with reference TRBV7-3 and TRBJ2-1, the CDR3 gives the full variable domain: GAGVSQTPSNKVTEKGKYVELRCDPISGHTALYWYRQSLGQGPEFLIYFQGTGAADDSGLPNDRFFAVRPEGSVSTLKIQRTERGDSAVYLCASSLNGGTYNEQFFGPGTRLTVL.

This clone was counted at least ten times. The CDR3 bases are TGCGCCAGCTTCCCAGCGGGGGGTTATACTGAAGCTTTCTTT. This encodes CASFPAGGYTEAFF. This sequence joins TRBV5-1 and TRBJ1-1, with D tentatively TRBD1 (5 bases). This CDR3 contains 14 residues. Trimming took off 7 bases at V and 5 bases at J, with 18 bases between the two ends. Looked up from germline, CDR1 is SGHRS and CDR2 is YFSETQ. Full variable domain (remainder filled in from reference TRBV5-1 and TRBJ1-1): KAGVTQTPRYLIKTRGQQVTLSCSPISGHRSVSWYQQTPGQGLQFLFEYFSETQRNKGNFPGRFSGRQFSNSRSEMNVSTLELGDSALYLCASFPAGGYTEAFFGQGTRLTVV.

Only a few counts were recorded for this clone. The V and J genes are TRBV28 and TRBJ1-2, with no clear D. Trimming stripped 5 bases from V and 3 bases from J, with 13 bases between. This CDR3 is built from 14 residues. CDR1 is MDHEN and CDR2 is SYDVKM in the germline V gene. CDR3 in amino acids: CASSTGISYYGYTF. CDR3 nucleotides: TGTGCCAGCAGTACCGGGATCTCCTACTATGGCTACACCTTC.